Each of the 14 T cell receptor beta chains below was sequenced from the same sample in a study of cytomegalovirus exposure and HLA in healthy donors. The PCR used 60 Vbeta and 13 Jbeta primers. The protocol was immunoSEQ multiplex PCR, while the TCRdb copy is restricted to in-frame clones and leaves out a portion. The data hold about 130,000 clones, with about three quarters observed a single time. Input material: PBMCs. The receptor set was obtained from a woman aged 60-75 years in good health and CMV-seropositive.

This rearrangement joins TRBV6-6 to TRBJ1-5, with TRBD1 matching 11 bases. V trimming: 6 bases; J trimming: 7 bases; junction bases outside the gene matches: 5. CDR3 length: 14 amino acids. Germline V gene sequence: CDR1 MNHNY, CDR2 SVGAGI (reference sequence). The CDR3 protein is CASSPGQGAQPQHF. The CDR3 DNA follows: TGTGCCAGCAGCCCCGGACAGGGGGCGCAGCCCCAGCATTTT.

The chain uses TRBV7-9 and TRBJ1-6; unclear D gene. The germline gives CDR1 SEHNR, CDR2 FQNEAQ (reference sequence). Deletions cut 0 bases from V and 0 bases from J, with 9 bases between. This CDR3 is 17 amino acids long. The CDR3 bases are TGTGCCAGCAGCTTAGCGAGGGTCAGCTCCTATAATTCACCCCTCCACTTT. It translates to CASSLARVSSYNSPLHF.

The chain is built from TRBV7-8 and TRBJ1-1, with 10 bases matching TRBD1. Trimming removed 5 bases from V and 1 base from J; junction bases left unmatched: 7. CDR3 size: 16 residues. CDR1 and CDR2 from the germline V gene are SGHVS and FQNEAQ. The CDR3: CASSPGTGVGNTEAFF. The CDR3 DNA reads TGTGCCAGCAGCCCCGGGACAGGGGTGGGGAACACTGAAGCTTTCTTT.

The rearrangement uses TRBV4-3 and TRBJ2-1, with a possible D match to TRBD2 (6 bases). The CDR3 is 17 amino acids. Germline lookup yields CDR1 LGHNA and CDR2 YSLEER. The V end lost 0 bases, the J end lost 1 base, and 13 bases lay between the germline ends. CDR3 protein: CASSQDDLRGSYNEQFF. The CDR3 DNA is TGCGCCAGCAGCCAAGATGACTTACGGGGGTCCTACAATGAGCAGTTCTTC.

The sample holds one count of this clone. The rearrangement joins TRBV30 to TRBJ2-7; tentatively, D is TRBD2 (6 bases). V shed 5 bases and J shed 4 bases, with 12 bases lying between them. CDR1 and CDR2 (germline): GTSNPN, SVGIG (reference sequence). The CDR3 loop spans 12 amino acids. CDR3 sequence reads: CAWGGGGYEQYF. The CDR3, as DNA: TGTGCCTGGGGGGGAGGAGGGTACGAGCAGTACTTC. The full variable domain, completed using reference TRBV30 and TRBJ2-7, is SQTIHQWPATLVQPVGSPLSLECTVEGTSNPNLYWYRQAAGRGLQLLFYSVGIGQISSEVPQNLSASRPQDRQFILSSKKLLLSDSGFYLCAWGGGGYEQYFGPGTRLTVT.

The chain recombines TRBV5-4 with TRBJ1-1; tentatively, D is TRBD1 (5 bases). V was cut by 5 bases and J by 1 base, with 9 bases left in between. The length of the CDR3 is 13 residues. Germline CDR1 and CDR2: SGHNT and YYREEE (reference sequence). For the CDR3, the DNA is TGTGCCAGCAGGGGCAGGGAGAACACTGAAGCTTTCTTT. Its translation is CASRGRENTEAFF.

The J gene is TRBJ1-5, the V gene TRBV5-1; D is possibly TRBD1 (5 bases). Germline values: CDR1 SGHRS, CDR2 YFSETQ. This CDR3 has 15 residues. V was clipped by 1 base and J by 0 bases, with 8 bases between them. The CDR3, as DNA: TGCGCCAGCAGCTTGTGGGGGGATAGCAATCAGCCCCAGCATTTT. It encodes CASSLWGDSNQPQHF.

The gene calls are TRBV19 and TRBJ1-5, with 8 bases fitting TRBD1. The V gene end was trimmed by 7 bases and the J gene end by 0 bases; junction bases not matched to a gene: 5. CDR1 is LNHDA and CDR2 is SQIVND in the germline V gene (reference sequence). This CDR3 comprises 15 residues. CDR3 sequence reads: CASKLTGDSNQPQHF. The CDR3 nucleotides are TGTGCCAGTAAGCTGACAGGGGATAGCAATCAGCCCCAGCATTTT.

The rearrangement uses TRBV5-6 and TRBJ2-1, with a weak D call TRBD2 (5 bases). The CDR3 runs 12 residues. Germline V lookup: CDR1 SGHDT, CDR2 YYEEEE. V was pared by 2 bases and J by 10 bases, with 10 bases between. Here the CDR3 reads CASSFGGGEQFF. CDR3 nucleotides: TGTGCCAGCAGCTTTGGAGGCGGCGAGCAGTTCTTC.

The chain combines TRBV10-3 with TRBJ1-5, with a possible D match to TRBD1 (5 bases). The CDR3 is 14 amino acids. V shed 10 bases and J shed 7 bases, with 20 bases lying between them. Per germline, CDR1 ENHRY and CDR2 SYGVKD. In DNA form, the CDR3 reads TGTGCCACCAAAAATACAGGCGAGAGACAGCCCCAGCATTTT. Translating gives CATKNTGERQPQHF.

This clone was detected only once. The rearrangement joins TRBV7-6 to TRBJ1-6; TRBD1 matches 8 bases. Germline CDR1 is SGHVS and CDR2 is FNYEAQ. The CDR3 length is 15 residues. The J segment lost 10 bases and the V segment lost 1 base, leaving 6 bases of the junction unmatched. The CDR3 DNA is TGTGCCAGCAGCTTAGTTTCGGACAGGGCCTCACCCCTCCACTTT. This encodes CASSLVSDRASPLHF. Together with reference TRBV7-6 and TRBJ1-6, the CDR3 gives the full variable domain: GAGVSQSPRYKVTKRGQDVALRCDPISGHVSLYWYRQALGQGPEFLTYFNYEAQQDKSGLPNDRFSAERPEGSISTLTIQRTEQRDSAMYRCASSLVSDRASPLHFGNGTRLTVT.

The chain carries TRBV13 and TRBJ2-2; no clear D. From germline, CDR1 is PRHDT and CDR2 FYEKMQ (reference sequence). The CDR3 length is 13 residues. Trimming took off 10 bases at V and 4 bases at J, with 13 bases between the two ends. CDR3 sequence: CAIPSAGTGELFF. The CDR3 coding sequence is TGTGCCATACCAAGCGCCGGCACCGGGGAGCTGTTTTTT.

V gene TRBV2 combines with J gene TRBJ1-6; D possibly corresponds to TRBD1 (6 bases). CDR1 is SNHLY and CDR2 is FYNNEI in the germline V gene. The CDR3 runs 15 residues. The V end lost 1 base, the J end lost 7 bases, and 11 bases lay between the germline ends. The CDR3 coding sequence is TGTGCCAGCAGTGAAGGGGGGCGCGGGAATTCACCCCTCCACTTT. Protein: CASSEGGRGNSPLHF.

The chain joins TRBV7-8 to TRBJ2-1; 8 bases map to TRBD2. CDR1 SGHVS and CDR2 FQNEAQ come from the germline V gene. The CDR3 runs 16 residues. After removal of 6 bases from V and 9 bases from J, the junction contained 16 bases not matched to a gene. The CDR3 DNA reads TGTGCCAGCAGAACCAATCCCGGGACTAGGATTGGTGAGCAGTTCTTC. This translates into CASRTNPGTRIGEQFF.